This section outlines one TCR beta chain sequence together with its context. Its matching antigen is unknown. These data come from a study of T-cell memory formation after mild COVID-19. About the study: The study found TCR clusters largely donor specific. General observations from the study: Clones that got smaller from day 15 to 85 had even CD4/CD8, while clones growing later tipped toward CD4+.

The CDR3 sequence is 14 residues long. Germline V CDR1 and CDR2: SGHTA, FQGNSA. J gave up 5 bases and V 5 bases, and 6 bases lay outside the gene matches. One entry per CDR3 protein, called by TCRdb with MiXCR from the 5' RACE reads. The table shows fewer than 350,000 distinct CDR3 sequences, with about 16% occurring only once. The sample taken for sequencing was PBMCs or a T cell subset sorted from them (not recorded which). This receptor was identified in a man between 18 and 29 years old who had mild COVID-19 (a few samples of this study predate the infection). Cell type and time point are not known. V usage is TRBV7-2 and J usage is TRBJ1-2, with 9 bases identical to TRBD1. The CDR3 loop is CASSAGQGLYGYTF. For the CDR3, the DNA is TGTGCCAGCAGCGCCGGACAGGGGTTATATGGCTACACCTTC.